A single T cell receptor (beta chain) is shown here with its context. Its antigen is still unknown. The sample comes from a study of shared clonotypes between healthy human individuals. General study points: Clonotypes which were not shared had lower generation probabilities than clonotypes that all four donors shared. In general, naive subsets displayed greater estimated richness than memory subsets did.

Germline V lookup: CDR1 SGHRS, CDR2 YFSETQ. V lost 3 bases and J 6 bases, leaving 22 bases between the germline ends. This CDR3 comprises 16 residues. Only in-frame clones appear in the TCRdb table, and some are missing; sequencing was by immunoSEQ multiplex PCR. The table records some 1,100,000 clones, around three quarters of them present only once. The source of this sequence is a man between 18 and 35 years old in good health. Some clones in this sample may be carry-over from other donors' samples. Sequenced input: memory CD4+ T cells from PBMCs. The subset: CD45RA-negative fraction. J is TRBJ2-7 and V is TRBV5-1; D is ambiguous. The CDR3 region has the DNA TGCGCCAGCAGCTACGGACCAGCAGACCCGAACTTCGAGCAGTACTTC. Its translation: CASSYGPADPNFEQYF.